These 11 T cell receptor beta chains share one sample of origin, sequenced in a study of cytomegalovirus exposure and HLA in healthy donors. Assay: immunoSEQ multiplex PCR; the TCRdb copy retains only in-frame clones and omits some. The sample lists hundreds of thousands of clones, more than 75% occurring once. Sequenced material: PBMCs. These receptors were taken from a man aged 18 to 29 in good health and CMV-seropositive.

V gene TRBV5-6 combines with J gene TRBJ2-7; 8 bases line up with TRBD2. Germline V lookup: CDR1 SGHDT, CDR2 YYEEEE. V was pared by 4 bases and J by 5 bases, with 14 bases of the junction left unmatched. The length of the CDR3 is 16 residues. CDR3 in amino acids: CASSLRRWREVDEQYF. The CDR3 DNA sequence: TGTGCCAGCAGCCTTCGCCGGTGGCGGGAGGTGGACGAGCAGTACTTC.

The CDR3 reads CASRKSRGPADEQYF. CDR3 in DNA: TGCGCCAGCAGAAAATCCAGGGGACCGGCCGACGAGCAGTACTTC. The chain recombines TRBV10-2 with TRBJ2-7, with D possibly being TRBD1 (6 bases). The CDR3 runs to 15 residues. Germline V lookup: CDR1 WSHSY, CDR2 SAAADI. Trimming shortened V by 6 bases and J by 5 bases, and 20 bases separated the two germline ends.

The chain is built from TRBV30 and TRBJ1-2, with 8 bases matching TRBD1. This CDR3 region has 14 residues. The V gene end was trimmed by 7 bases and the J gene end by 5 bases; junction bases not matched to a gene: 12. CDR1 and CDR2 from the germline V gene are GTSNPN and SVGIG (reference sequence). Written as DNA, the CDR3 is TGTGCCTCTATACCGGACAGGGCTTTGTATGGCTACACCTTC. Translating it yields CASIPDRALYGYTF.

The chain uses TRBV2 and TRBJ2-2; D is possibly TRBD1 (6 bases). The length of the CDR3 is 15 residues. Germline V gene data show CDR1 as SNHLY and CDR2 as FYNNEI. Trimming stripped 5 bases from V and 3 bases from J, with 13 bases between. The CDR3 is CASSLQGQYTGELFF. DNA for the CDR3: TGTGCCAGCAGTCTACAAGGACAGTACACCGGGGAGCTGTTTTTT.

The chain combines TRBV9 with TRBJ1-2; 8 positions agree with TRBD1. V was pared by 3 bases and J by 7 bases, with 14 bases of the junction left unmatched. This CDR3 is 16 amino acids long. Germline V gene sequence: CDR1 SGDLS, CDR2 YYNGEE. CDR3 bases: TGTGCCAGCAGCGCCTTCTTCGGACAGGGTGTACTTGGCTACACCTTC. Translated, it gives CASSAFFGQGVLGYTF.

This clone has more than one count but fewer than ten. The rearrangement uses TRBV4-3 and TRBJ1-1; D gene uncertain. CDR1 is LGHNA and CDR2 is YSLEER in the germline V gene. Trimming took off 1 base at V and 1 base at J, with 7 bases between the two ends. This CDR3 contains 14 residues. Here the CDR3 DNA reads TGCGCCAGCAGCCAAGGGTCAGCGAACACTGAAGCTTTCTTT. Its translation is CASSQGSANTEAFF.

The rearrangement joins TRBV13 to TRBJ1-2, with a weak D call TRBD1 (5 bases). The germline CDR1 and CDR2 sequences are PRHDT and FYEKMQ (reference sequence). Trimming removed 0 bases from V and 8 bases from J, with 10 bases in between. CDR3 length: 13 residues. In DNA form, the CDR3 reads TGTGCCAGCAGCTTAGGCCAGGGCCCGGGCTACACCTTC. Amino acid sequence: CASSLGQGPGYTF.

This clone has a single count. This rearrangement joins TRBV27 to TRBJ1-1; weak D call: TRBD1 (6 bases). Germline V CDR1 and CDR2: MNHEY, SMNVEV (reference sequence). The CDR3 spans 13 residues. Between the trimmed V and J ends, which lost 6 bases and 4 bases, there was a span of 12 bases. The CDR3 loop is CASRLGGTTEAFF. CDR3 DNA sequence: TGTGCCAGCAGATTAGGGGGGACCACTGAAGCTTTCTTT.

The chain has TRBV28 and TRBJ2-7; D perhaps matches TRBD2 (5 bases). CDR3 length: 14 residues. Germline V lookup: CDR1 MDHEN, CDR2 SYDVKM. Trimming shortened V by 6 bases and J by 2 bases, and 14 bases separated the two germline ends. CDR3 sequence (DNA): TGTGCCAGCAGACGACTGGCGGGTGCCTACGAGCAGTACTTC. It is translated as CASRRLAGAYEQYF.

The DNA of the CDR3 is TGTGCCAGCAGCTTAGAGGGCGGGAGGGCCGTTGCGCAGTATTTT. Its protein is CASSLEGGRAVAQYF. The V call is TRBV7-2, the J call TRBJ2-3; 9 bases align to TRBD2. Trimming cost V 1 base and J 10 bases; bases outside gene matches: 9. The CDR3 sequence is 15 residues long. The V gene's germline CDR1 is SGHTA and CDR2 FQGNSA.

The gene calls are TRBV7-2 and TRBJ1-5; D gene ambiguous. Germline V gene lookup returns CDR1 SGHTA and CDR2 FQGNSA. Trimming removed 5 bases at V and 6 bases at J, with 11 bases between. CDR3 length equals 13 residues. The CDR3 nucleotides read TGTGCCAGCAGCCAGGTGGGCGCTCAGCCCCAGCATTTT. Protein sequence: CASSQVGAQPQHF.